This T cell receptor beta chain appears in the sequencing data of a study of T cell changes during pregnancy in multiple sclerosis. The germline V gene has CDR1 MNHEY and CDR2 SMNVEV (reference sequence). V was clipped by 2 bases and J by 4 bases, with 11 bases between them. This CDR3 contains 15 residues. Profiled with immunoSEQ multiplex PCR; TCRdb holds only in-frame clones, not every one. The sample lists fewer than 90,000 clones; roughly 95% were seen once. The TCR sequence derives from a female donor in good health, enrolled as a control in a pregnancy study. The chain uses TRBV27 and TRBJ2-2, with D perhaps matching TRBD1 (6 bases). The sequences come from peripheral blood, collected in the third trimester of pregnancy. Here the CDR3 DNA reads TGTGCCAGCAGTTTAGGGACAACGTCCACCGGGGAGCTGTTTTTT. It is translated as CASSLGTTSTGELFF.